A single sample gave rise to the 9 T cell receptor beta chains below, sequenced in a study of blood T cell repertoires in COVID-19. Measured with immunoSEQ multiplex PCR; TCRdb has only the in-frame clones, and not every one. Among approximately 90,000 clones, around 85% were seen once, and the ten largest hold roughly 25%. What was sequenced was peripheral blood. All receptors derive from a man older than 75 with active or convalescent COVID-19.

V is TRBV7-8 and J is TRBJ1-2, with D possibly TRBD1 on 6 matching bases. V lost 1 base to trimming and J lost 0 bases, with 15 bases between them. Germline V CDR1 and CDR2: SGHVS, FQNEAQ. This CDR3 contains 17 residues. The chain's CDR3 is CASSLGVGHAANYGYTF. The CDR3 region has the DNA TGTGCCAGCAGCTTAGGAGTGGGACACGCCGCTAACTATGGCTACACCTTC.

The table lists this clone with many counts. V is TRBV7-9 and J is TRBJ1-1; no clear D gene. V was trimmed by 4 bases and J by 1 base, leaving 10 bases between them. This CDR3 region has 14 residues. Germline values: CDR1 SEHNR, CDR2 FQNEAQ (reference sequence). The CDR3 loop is CASSSLGQNTEAFF. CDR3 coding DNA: TGTGCCAGCAGCTCACTAGGGCAGAACACTGAAGCTTTCTTT.

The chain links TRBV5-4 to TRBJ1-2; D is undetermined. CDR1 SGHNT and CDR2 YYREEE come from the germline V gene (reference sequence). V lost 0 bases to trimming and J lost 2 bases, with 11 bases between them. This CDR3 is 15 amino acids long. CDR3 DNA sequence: TGTGCCAGCAGCTTGGCCTCAGGTGAAAACTATGGCTACACCTTC. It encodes CASSLASGENYGYTF. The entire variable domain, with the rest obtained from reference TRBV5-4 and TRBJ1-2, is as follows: ETGVTQSPTHLIKTRGQQVTLRCSSQSGHNTVSWYQQALGQGPQFIFQYYREEENGRGNFPPRFSGLQFPNYSSELNVNALELDDSALYLCASSLASGENYGYTFGSGTRLTVV.

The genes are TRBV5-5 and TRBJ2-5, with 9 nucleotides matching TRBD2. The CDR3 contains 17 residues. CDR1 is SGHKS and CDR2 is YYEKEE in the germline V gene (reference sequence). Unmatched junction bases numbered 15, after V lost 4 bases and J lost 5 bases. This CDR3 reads CASSRGMTRGGVETQYF. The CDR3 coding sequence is TGTGCCAGCAGCCGTGGTATGACGCGGGGGGGCGTGGAGACCCAGTACTTC.

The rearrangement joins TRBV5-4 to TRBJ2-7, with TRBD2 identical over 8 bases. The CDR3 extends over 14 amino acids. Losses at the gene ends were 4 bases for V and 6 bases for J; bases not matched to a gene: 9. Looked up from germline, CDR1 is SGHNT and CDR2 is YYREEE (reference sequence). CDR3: CASSPGGGSSEQYF. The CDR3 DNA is TGTGCCAGCAGCCCGGGGGGGGGCTCAAGCGAGCAGTACTTC.

CDR3 DNA sequence: TGCAGCGTTGTCGGGGGGGATACCTATGGCTACACCTTC. This translates into CSVVGGDTYGYTF. The chain combines TRBV29-1 with TRBJ1-2; D may be TRBD1 (5 bases). The CDR3 loop spans 13 amino acids. V gave up 4 bases and J gave up 4 bases, with 13 bases separating them. Germline lookup yields CDR1 SQVTM and CDR2 ANQGSEA.

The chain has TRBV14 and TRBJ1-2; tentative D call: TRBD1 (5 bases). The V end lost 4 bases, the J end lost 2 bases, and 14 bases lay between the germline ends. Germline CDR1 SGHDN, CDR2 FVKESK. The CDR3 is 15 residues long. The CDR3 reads CASSLSGTPNYGYTF. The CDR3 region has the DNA TGTGCCAGCAGCCTTTCCGGGACTCCAAACTATGGCTACACCTTC.

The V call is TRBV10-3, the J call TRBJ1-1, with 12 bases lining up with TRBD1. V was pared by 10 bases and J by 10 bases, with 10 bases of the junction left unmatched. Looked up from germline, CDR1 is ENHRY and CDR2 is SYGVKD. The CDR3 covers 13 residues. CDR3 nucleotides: TGTGCCACCAGGGACAGGGGGCAGAGGCGAGCTTTCTTT. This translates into CATRDRGQRRAFF.

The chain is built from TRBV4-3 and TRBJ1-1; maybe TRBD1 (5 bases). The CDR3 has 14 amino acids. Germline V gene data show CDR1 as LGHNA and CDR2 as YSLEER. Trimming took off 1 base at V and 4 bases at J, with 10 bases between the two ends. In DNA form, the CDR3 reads TGCGCCAGCAGCCAAGTAGGGGAGGGCACTGAAGCTTTCTTT. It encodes CASSQVGEGTEAFF.